These 16 T cell receptor beta chains came from one sample sequenced in a study of cytomegalovirus exposure and HLA in healthy donors. The PCR had 60 Vbeta and 13 Jbeta primers. The data were produced by immunoSEQ multiplex PCR, yet TCRdb's version contains in-frame clones alone and is incomplete. This table has 85,000 to 100,000 clones, 69% appearing once. Sequenced sample: PBMCs. The receptors derive from a man aged 50 to 60 in good health and CMV-seronegative.

This clone was seen only a few times. V and J are TRBV5-1 and TRBJ2-1; 11 nucleotides line up with TRBD2. The CDR3 has 15 residues. Germline trimming cut 3 bases from V and 8 bases from J; bases unmatched to any gene: 7. The germline CDR1 and CDR2 sequences are SGHRS and YFSETQ. In DNA form, the CDR3 reads TGCGCCAGCAGCTCCTTAGCGGGGGGGCAGGATGAGCAGTTCTTC. Translation gives CASSSLAGGQDEQFF.

The chain combines TRBV4-2 with TRBJ2-1; 8 nucleotides align to TRBD1. The CDR3 has 16 amino acids. V trimming: 0 bases; J trimming: 6 bases; junction bases outside the gene matches: 7. Germline CDR1 LGHNA, CDR2 YNFKEQ. CDR3 coding DNA: TGTGCCAGCAGCCAAGATATTCAGGGGGCACCCAATGAGCAGTTCTTC. It is translated as CASSQDIQGAPNEQFF.

V is TRBV19 and J is TRBJ2-5, with unresolved D. Germline V CDR1 and CDR2: LNHDA, SQIVND (reference sequence). The CDR3 extends over 15 amino acids. Trimming shortened V by 8 bases and J by 2 bases, and 18 bases separated the two germline ends. CDR3: CASRLATERQETQYF. The CDR3 bases are TGTGCCAGTCGTCTGGCCACAGAAAGACAAGAGACCCAGTACTTC.

The chain recombines TRBV2 with TRBJ2-1; D is possibly TRBD2 (6 bases). This CDR3 has 13 amino acids. Germline assignment: CDR1 SNHLY and CDR2 FYNNEI. V shed 8 bases and J shed 1 base, with 9 bases lying between them. The CDR3 reads CASAGTSYNEQFF. CDR3 coding DNA: TGTGCCAGCGCCGGGACTTCCTACAATGAGCAGTTCTTC.

This clone was observed once. V gene TRBV30 combines with J gene TRBJ1-5; weak D call: TRBD1 (5 bases). Germline V gene sequence: CDR1 GTSNPN, CDR2 SVGIG (reference sequence). Trimming took 2 bases from V and 1 from J, leaving 21 bases between them. The CDR3 is 18 residues long. CDR3 coding DNA: TGTGCCTGGAGTCTGGCCCAGGGCGGCCAGGAGAGCAATCAGCCCCAGCATTTT. It translates to CAWSLAQGGQESNQPQHF.

As to this clone: Here the CDR3 omits its conserved ending phenylalanine or tryptophan, so a read error is the likely source. The chain has TRBV4-2 and TRBJ1-1; the D gene is possibly TRBD1 (5 bases). Germline V CDR1 and CDR2: LGHNA, YNFKEQ. The V and J ends lost 0 bases and 5 bases respectively, with 16 bases between them. The CDR3 runs to 16 residues. The CDR3 coding sequence is TGTGCCAGCAGCCAAGATAAAAAGGTAGCAGGGACTGAAGCTTTCTCT. Amino acids: CASSQDKKVAGTEAFS.

The gene calls are TRBV5-3 and TRBJ1-2; 8 nucleotides match TRBD1. TRBV5-3 is flagged as an ORF with uncertain function. The length of the CDR3 is 13 residues. The trim removed 4 bases at V and 8 bases at J, leaving 7 bases unmatched. The DNA of the CDR3 is TGTGCCAGAAGCAAGGACAGGGTCAGGGGCTACACCTTC. This translates into CARSKDRVRGYTF.

The genes are TRBV18 and TRBJ2-1, with 7 bases lining up with TRBD1. The junction had 5 bases not matched to a gene; V was cut back by 4 bases and J by 8 bases. In germline, CDR1 is KGHSH, CDR2 LQKENI. This CDR3 is 13 amino acids long. As DNA, the CDR3 is TGTGCCAGCTCACTAAACAGGGGACATGAGCAGTTCTTC. Translated, it gives CASSLNRGHEQFF.

The chain has TRBV5-1 and TRBJ2-1; TRBD2 agrees at 7 bases. The CDR3 is 16 residues long. The V segment lost 4 bases and the J segment 4 bases; nucleotides outside the gene matches: 11. The germline V gene has CDR1 SGHRS and CDR2 YFSETQ. DNA of the CDR3: TGCGCCAGCAGCCCGCCGGGAGGTGGATTTTACAATGAGCAGTTCTTC. This gives the protein CASSPPGGGFYNEQFF.

Only a few counts were recorded for this clone. The chain uses TRBV30 and TRBJ2-3; 8 nucleotides agree with TRBD2. V dropped 2 bases and J dropped 0; count of bases not matched to a gene: 7. Per the germline V gene, CDR1 is GTSNPN and CDR2 is SVGIG (reference sequence). The CDR3 loop spans 16 amino acids. CDR3 nucleotides: TGTGCCTGGAGTACGGGGGGGGTCATTAGCACAGATACGCAGTATTTT. Its translation is CAWSTGGVISTDTQYF.

This clone was observed a single time. Other DNA sequences in the same sample also yield this CDR3. The J gene is TRBJ1-1, the V gene TRBV2; D might be TRBD1 (6 bases). CDR3 size: 15 residues. V gave up 4 bases and J gave up 2 bases, with 14 bases separating them. From germline, CDR1 is SNHLY and CDR2 FYNNEI. The CDR3 nucleotides read TGTGCCAGCAGTGTCTTTGGACAGCGAAACACTGAAGCTTTCTTT. Translation: CASSVFGQRNTEAFF.

V gene TRBV18 combines with J gene TRBJ2-7; possibly TRBD1 for D (6 bases). The V end was cut by 3 bases, the J end by 12 bases, with 15 bases between. In germline, CDR1 is KGHSH, CDR2 LQKENI. This CDR3 is 12 amino acids long. Here the CDR3 reads CASSPQDRRTYF. CDR3 nucleotide sequence: TGTGCCAGCTCACCCCAAGACAGGAGAACGTACTTC.

V usage is TRBV6-1 and J usage is TRBJ2-1; TRBD1 matches at 9 bases. From germline, CDR1 is MNHNS and CDR2 SASEGT. Trimming at V came to 7 bases and at J to 9 bases, leaving 13 bases not matched to a gene. CDR3 length: 15 amino acids. CDR3 protein: CASTTIQGALGEQFF. CDR3 bases: TGTGCCAGCACCACAATACAGGGGGCTTTGGGTGAGCAGTTCTTC.

This sequence joins TRBV19 and TRBJ2-2, with no clear D. Trimming pared 6 bases from V and 4 bases from J, leaving 9 bases between. CDR1 and CDR2 (germline): LNHDA, SQIVND (reference sequence). The CDR3 sequence is 13 residues long. The CDR3 sequence is CASSRFVTGELFF. The CDR3 bases are TGTGCCAGTAGCAGGTTTGTCACCGGGGAGCTGTTTTTT.

This clone occurred many times. As DNA, the CDR3 is TGTGCCAGCAGCTTAGTTGGGGGCGTCGGCCCGTACACCGGGGAGCTGTTTTTT. Translating it yields CASSLVGGVGPYTGELFF. The genes are TRBV7-9 and TRBJ2-2; a possible D gene is TRBD1 (6 bases). CDR1 is SEHNR, CDR2 FQNEAQ, per germline (reference sequence). The CDR3 consists of 18 residues. Trimming stripped 1 base from V and 3 bases from J, with 18 bases between.

The chain has TRBV29-1 and TRBJ2-7, with a weak D call TRBD1 (6 bases). CDR3 size: 14 residues. The V and J ends lost 6 bases and 3 bases respectively, with 18 bases between them. Germline V lookup: CDR1 SQVTM, CDR2 ANQGSEA. The CDR3: CSVATGSDDYEQYF. Here the CDR3 DNA reads TGCAGCGTCGCCACAGGGAGTGATGACTACGAGCAGTACTTC.